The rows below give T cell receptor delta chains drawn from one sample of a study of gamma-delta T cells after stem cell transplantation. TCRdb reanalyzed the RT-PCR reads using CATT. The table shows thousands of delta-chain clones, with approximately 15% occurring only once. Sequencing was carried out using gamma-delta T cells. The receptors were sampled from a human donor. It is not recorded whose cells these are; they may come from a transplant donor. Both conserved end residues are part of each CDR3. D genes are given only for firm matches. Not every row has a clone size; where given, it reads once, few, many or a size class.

TGTGCCTTTAGCTCAAGAAAGCCAGGCGGGATACGGAAGCCACCATTTATCACGGCCTGGGACACCCGACAGATGTTTTTC | CAFSSRKPGGIRKPPFITAWDTRQMFF | TRDV2 | 27 | TRDJ3 | - | TRDD3
TGTGCTCTTGGGGAACAGGAAGCCTTTGGGACCCAGACAACACAACTCTTCTTT | CALGEQEAFGTQTTQLFF | TRDV1 | 18 | TRDJ2 | - | -
TGTGCTATTGCAGGGTGCCTTGACTGGGGGATAATCAGGGGGCAGGCACAACTCTTCTTT | CAIAGCLDWGIIRGQAQLFF | TRDV1 | 20 | TRDJ2 | few | TRDD3
TGTGCCTGTGATCAAGTACTGGGGGATTTTACCTGGGACACCCGACAGATGTTTTTC | CACDQVLGDFTWDTRQMFF | TRDV2 | 19 | TRDJ3 | medium-sized | TRDD3
TGTGCCTGTGGGCCTATGGTGGGGGATGCCTCCCCTAACGATAAACTCATCTTT | CACGPMVGDASPNDKLIF | TRDV2 | 18 | TRDJ1 | medium-sized | TRDD3
TGTGCTCTTGGGGAACGAGTCCTGGGGGATACGAGGTTCCCCGATAAACTCATCTTT | CALGERVLGDTRFPDKLIF | TRDV1 | 19 | TRDJ1 | - | TRDD3
TGTGCTCTTGGGGAACTAGATGCGAAAGGTACCGATAAACTCATCTTT | CALGELDAKGTDKLIF | TRDV1 | 16 | TRDJ1 | few | -
TGTGCTCTTGGGGAAGGAACTACATGGGGGATACGGTACACCGATAAACTCATCTTT | CALGEGTTWGIRYTDKLIF | TRDV1 | 19 | TRDJ1 | medium-sized | TRDD3
TGTGCTCTTGGGGGCATCGGTAATCCCCCCTATAAACTCATCTTT | CALGGIGNPPYKLIF | TRDV1 | 15 | TRDJ1 | - | -
TGTGCTCTTGGGGATTGTTCAGGTGTCGTCTCCTGGGGATGCGATCTGACAGCACAACTCTTCTTT | CALGDCSGVVSWGCDLTAQLFF | TRDV1 | 22 | TRDJ2 | few | -
TGTGCCTGTGCCTCTATCTGGGGGATACGCCTGAGCTCCTGGGACACCCGACAGATGTTTTTC | CACASIWGIRLSSWDTRQMFF | TRDV2 | 21 | TRDJ3 | medium-sized | TRDD3
TGTGCTCTTGGGGAAATTAGTAAGGGATACTGGGGGATGGACACCGATAAACTCATCTTT | CALGEISKGYWGMDTDKLIF | TRDV1 | 20 | TRDJ1 | medium-sized | TRDD3
TGTGCCTTTCCCGCCGGAATTGGTACCGATAAACTCATCTTT | CAFPAGIGTDKLIF | TRDV3 | 14 | TRDJ1 | medium-sized | -
TGTGCCTGTGACACCGGAAGTGGGGGATACGCCGGCGATAAACTCATCTTT | CACDTGSGGYAGDKLIF | TRDV2 | 17 | TRDJ1 | medium-sized | TRDD3
TGTGCTCTTGGGGAATTCTCCTACGGGGGATTCATGTACACCGATAAACTCATCTTT | CALGEFSYGGFMYTDKLIF | TRDV1 | 19 | TRDJ1 | few | -
TGTGCTCTTGGGAACCCTAAAGAGTACAGGGCGGGGGTCACCGATAAACTCATCTTT | CALGNPKEYRAGVTDKLIF | TRDV1 | 19 | TRDJ1 | - | -
TGTGCCTTTTGGTGTAATGGTGGGGGATATTCGGCGTACACCGATAAACTCATCTTT | CAFWCNGGGYSAYTDKLIF | TRDV3 | 19 | TRDJ1 | medium-sized | TRDD3
TGTGCTCTTGGGGAACTTGGAAGGCCCTCTAGGGGCTGGGGGATCCTCCACACCGATAAACTCATCTTT | CALGELGRPSRGWGILHTDKLIF | TRDV1 | 23 | TRDJ1 | - | TRDD3
TGTGCTCTTGGGGAACAAAGGGCCCCCCCAACTGGGGTCGGGTCCGTCAATAAACTCATCTTT | CALGEQRAPPTGVGSVNKLIF | TRDV1 | 21 | TRDJ1 | few | TRDD3
TGTGCTCTTGGGGACCTCCTTCCTCGGTCCCTTACTGGGGGATACGCCATATTCCCAGTGTACACCGATAAACTCATCTTT | CALGDLLPRSLTGGYAIFPVYTDKLIF | TRDV1 | 27 | TRDJ1 | - | TRDD3
TGTGCCTTTGGGGGCCCTGGGGGATACGGGGCTTTGACAGCACAACTCTTCTTT | CAFGGPGGYGALTAQLFF | TRDV3 | 18 | TRDJ2 | medium-sized | TRDD3
TGTGCTCTTGGAAGTATGTGGGGATCCGGACATAAACTCATCTTT | CALGSMWGSGHKLIF | TRDV1 | 15 | TRDJ1 | medium-sized | -
TGTGCAGCAAGGTCTGTGCCCCTAGTTACATCGGGGACCGATAAACTCATCTTT | CAARSVPLVTSGTDKLIF | TRAV29/DV5 | 18 | TRDJ1 | medium-sized | -
TGTGCTCTTGGGGCTACTTCGCTAACTGGGGATAACACCGATAAACTCATCTTT | CALGATSLTGDNTDKLIF | TRDV1 | 18 | TRDJ1 | few | TRDD3
TGTGCTCTCTCCGGGGATACGGAGTACACCGATAAACTCATCTTT | CALSGDTEYTDKLIF | TRDV1 | 15 | TRDJ1 | medium-sized | TRDD3
TGTGCCTGTGACACCGGGCATACTGGGGGATACGGGTACACCCGACAGATGTTTTTC | CACDTGHTGGYGYTRQMFF | TRDV2 | 19 | TRDJ3 | - | TRDD3
TGTGCTCTTGGGAAACGTACGTACTGGGGGATACTAGGAGCACAACTCTTCTTT | CALGKRTYWGILGAQLFF | TRDV1 | 18 | TRDJ2 | medium-sized | TRDD3
TGTGCTCTTGGGGAACTCTGGGTCCCCTTACTGGGGGGCGGCCTCATCTTT | CALGELWVPLLGGGLIF | TRDV1 | 17 | TRDJ1 | medium-sized | TRDD3
TGTGCCTTTCTGCTGGGGGATACCGATAAACTCATCTTT | CAFLLGDTDKLIF | TRDV3 | 13 | TRDJ1 | - | TRDD3
TGTGCTCTTGGGGAACTATCCACCATACTGGGGGATACGGGGACCGATAAACTCATCTTT | CALGELSTILGDTGTDKLIF | TRDV1 | 20 | TRDJ1 | medium-sized | TRDD3
TGTGCCTGTGACACCGTAGCGGTAAGCTCCTGGGACACCCGACAGATGTTTTTC | CACDTVAVSSWDTRQMFF | TRDV2 | 18 | TRDJ3 | medium-sized | -
TGTGCTCTTGGGGTGCCTTCCTACAAGGTGAGGGATACCCCGTACACCGATAAACTCATCTTT | CALGVPSYKVRDTPYTDKLIF | TRDV1 | 21 | TRDJ1 | - | TRDD2
TGTGCAGCACATTCTTCCTATCTATACTGGGGGACCGAAGCTTTGACAGCACAACTCTTCTTT | CAAHSSYLYWGTEALTAQLFF | TRAV29/DV5 | 21 | TRDJ2 | medium-sized | TRDD3
TGTGCCTGTGACACCCTACTGGGGGATACCTCAGCCACCGATAAACTCATCTTT | CACDTLLGDTSATDKLIF | TRDV2 | 18 | TRDJ1 | medium-sized | TRDD3
TGTGCCTTTCGCTGGGGGATACCCCCTTTGACAGCACAACTCTTCTTT | CAFRWGIPPLTAQLFF | TRDV3 | 16 | TRDJ2 | - | TRDD3
TGTGCCTGTGACACCCCCGTACTGGGGGATACTTTGACAGCACAACTCTTCTTT | CACDTPVLGDTLTAQLFF | TRDV2 | 18 | TRDJ2 | once | TRDD3
TGTGCTCTTGGGACCCCTTCCCACGTACTGGGGGTAAGAAGGACCGATAAACTCATCTTT | CALGTPSHVLGVRRTDKLIF | TRDV1 | 20 | TRDJ1 | - | TRDD3
TGTGCCTGTGACTGGGGGAGCTCCTGGGACACCCGACAGATGTTTTTC | CACDWGSSWDTRQMFF | TRDV2 | 16 | TRDJ3 | hyperexpanded | TRDD3
TGTGCCTGTGACACACTGGGGATACTCGCCTGGGACACCCGACAGATGTTTTTC | CACDTLGILAWDTRQMFF | TRDV2 | 18 | TRDJ3 | few | TRDD3
TGTGCAGCGCTCCGGGGGCTCCCCCGATATGGTGGGGGGTCGTACACCGATAAACTCATCTTT | CAALRGLPRYGGGSYTDKLIF | TRAV29/DV5 | 21 | TRDJ1 | - | -
TGTGCTCTTGGGGAACTGGGGAATACGGGTACGTACTGGGGGATACACGGACTCATCTTT | CALGELGNTGTYWGIHGLIF | TRDV1 | 20 | TRDJ1 | few | TRDD3
TGTGCTGCTCCACTGGGGGATAAACTCATCTTT | CAAPLGDKLIF | TRAV38-2/DV8 | 11 | TRDJ1 | - | TRDD3
TGTGCTCTTGGGGAACTAATCCTTCATCCTTCCTACACCATACTGGGGGATACGCTTAAGAAACTCATCTTT | CALGELILHPSYTILGDTLKKLIF | TRDV1 | 24 | TRDJ1 | - | TRDD3
- | CSVLLCRSEREWGDKLIF | TRAV29/DV5 | 18 | TRDJ1 | few | -
TGTGCTCTTGGGAGCGGGGGATACGGGTTCCTGCTCAGACCCCTGATCTTT | CALGSGGYGFLLRPLIF | TRDV1 | 17 | TRDJ4 | few | TRDD3
TGTGCTCTTGGGCCCATCTGGGCCTGGGCGATGCACACCGATAAACTCATCTTT | CALGPIWAWAMHTDKLIF | TRDV1 | 18 | TRDJ1 | few | -
TGTGCTCTTGGGGAACTAGCTTGCCCCGAAGGAGGATACGCCAAAACCATCACCGATAAACTCATCTTT | CALGELACPEGGYAKTITDKLIF | TRDV1 | 23 | TRDJ1 | - | TRDD3
TGTGCTCTTGGGGAAACTACTCGGTTCCGTCTTGGGGGATACCACAAACTCATCTTT | CALGETTRFRLGGYHKLIF | TRDV1 | 19 | TRDJ1 | medium-sized | TRDD3
TGTGCTCTTGGGGAATCCCGGGTGTCGAGGTGGGGGAGCCCTCCGATTTACACCGATAAACTCATCTTT | CALGESRVSRWGSPPIYTDKLIF | TRDV1 | 23 | TRDJ1 | - | TRDD3
TGTGCTCTTGGGGAACTAATTTCCCCGTACACCGATAAACTCATCTTT | CALGELISPYTDKLIF | TRDV1 | 16 | TRDJ1 | few | -
TGTGCTCTTGGGGATGAATCTATGGGGATACGCCTGACCGATAAACTCATCTTT | CALGDESMGIRLTDKLIF | TRDV1 | 18 | TRDJ1 | - | TRDD3